The 28 T cell receptor beta chains below all came from one sample that was sequenced in a study of OX40 agonist ivuxolimab in advanced cancers. Generated by immunoSEQ multiplex PCR, the TCRdb table keeps only in-frame clones and is missing some. The table includes tens of thousands of clones, roughly 86% detected once. The sample in question was CD4+ or CD8+ T cells sorted from blood, obtained in a trial of the OX40 agonist ivuxolimab. These receptors originate from an adult with an advanced solid tumor such as melanoma, head and neck, liver or kidney cancer.

This clone was observed a single time. The chain uses TRBV7-8 and TRBJ2-1, with D possibly matching TRBD1 (6 bases). V lost 5 bases, J lost 3 bases, and 14 bases lay in between. The CDR3 covers 15 residues. The germline CDR1 and CDR2 sequences are SGHVS and FQNEAQ. The CDR3 coding sequence is TGTGCCAGCAGCAACCGGGACACGAACTACAATGAGCAGTTCTTC. This encodes CASSNRDTNYNEQFF.

The V gene is TRBV28, the J gene TRBJ1-5; the D is unclear. The CDR3 runs 17 residues. Germline CDR1 MDHEN, CDR2 SYDVKM. The germline V and J ends were trimmed by 6 bases and 0 bases, with 18 bases remaining between them. DNA of the CDR3: TGTGCCAGCAGCCCCGGGCACGGGTTCTATAGCAATCAGCCCCAGCATTTT. It encodes CASSPGHGFYSNQPQHF.

This clone appeared a few times. CDR3 sequence: CASSPGQFQPQHF. In DNA, the CDR3 is TGTGCCAGCAGTCCGGGACAGTTCCAGCCCCAGCATTTT. This chain uses TRBV2 with TRBJ1-5, with 7 positions matching TRBD1. Trimming took 5 bases from V and 7 from J; bases not matched to a gene: 5. Per germline, CDR1 SNHLY and CDR2 FYNNEI. The length of the CDR3 is 13 residues.

The chain carries TRBV15 and TRBJ2-2; 11 bases are a match to TRBD2. CDR1 and CDR2 from the germline V gene are LNHNV and YYDKDF (reference sequence). This CDR3 region has 18 residues. The ends lost 3 bases at V and 1 base at J; junction bases unmatched: 7. Here the CDR3 DNA reads TGTGCCACCAGCAGGAGCGGGACTAGCGGTCTGAACACCGGGGAGCTGTTTTTT. This sequence encodes CATSRSGTSGLNTGELFF.

This clone appeared once. The chain employs TRBV5-8 and TRBJ1-1, with D maybe TRBD1 (5 bases). CDR3 size: 10 residues. CDR1 and CDR2 from the germline V gene are SGHTS and YDEGEE. Trimming left V 5 bases short and J 10 bases short, with 9 bases between. The CDR3 DNA reads TGTGCCAGCAGTCTGAGGGGAGCTTTCTTT. It encodes CASSLRGAFF.

DNA of the CDR3: TGTGCCAGCAGTGGGTCCGTTCGGGGGACGCCCCAGCATTTT. As protein: CASSGSVRGTPQHF. The chain carries TRBV25-1 and TRBJ1-5, with D perhaps matching TRBD1 (5 bases). The CDR3 is 14 amino acids. CDR1 and CDR2 from the germline V gene are MGHDK and SYGVNS. Between the trimmed V and J ends, which lost 4 bases and 9 bases, there was a span of 16 bases.

The chain is built from TRBV19 and TRBJ1-2, with D possibly being TRBD1 (5 bases). The CDR3 spans 16 residues. V was clipped by 3 bases and J by 8 bases, with 22 bases between them. Germline lookup yields CDR1 LNHDA and CDR2 SQIVND (reference sequence). CDR3 DNA sequence: TGTGCCAGTAGTATCCCTGAGGGACTCCGACCATCGGGCTACACCTTC. The encoded protein is CASSIPEGLRPSGYTF.

The rearrangement uses TRBV11-3 and TRBJ2-5, with D unresolved. Germline V gives CDR1 SGHNT, CDR2 YENEEA. V lost 1 base and J lost 5, with 11 bases in between. The CDR3 spans 14 residues. CDR3 sequence reads: CASSLGPPPETQYF. Written as DNA, the CDR3 is TGTGCCAGCAGCTTAGGGCCCCCTCCGGAGACCCAGTACTTC.

The chain couples TRBV9 to TRBJ2-5, with 8 bases aligning to TRBD2. CDR1 and CDR2 from the germline V gene are SGDLS and YYNGEE. V lost 4 bases to trimming and J lost 4 bases; unmatched junction nucleotides: 9. The CDR3 is made up of 15 amino acids. This chain's CDR3 is CASSPGGGAGETQYF. In DNA, the CDR3 is TGTGCCAGCAGCCCCGGGGGGGGCGCGGGAGAGACCCAGTACTTC.

CDR3 coding DNA: TGTGCCAGCAGCTTAGTTAGCGGGAGCTCTGGAAACACCATATATTTT. This translates into CASSLVSGSSGNTIYF. The V call is TRBV7-9, the J call TRBJ1-3; D not resolved. Germline lookup yields CDR1 SEHNR and CDR2 FQNEAQ (reference sequence). Trimming shortened V by 1 base and J by 0 bases, and 10 bases separated the two germline ends. CDR3 length: 16 residues.

The chain carries TRBV19 and TRBJ2-7; TRBD1 might be the D (5 bases). The ends were cut back, 3 bases at V and 2 bases at J, with 20 bases in the middle. Germline V gene data show CDR1 as LNHDA and CDR2 as SQIVND (reference sequence). The CDR3 has 17 residues. CDR3 protein: CASSIVFARDLPYEQYF. CDR3 DNA sequence: TGTGCCAGTAGTATCGTCTTCGCCAGGGATTTGCCCTACGAGCAGTACTTC.

This clone was counted between two and nine times. The chain uses TRBV7-9 and TRBJ1-5; unclear D gene. The CDR3 sequence is 14 residues long. V shed 1 base and J shed 6 bases, with 10 bases lying between them. Germline CDR1 and CDR2: SEHNR and FQNEAQ (reference sequence). DNA for the CDR3: TGTGCCAGCAGCTTAGAAATAGCGGGTCAGCCCCAGCATTTT. Its translation: CASSLEIAGQPQHF.

This clone was seen a handful of times. V usage is TRBV28 and J usage is TRBJ1-1; D gene unclear. Germline assignment: CDR1 MDHEN and CDR2 SYDVKM. V was clipped by 5 bases and J by 5 bases, with 18 bases between them. This CDR3 has 15 residues. The CDR3 DNA is TGTGCCAGCAGTACCCCTACGAGAGGCTTGACTGAAGCTTTCTTT. This encodes CASSTPTRGLTEAFF. The full variable domain, with the rest looked up from reference TRBV28 and TRBJ1-1, is DVKVTQSSRYLVKRTGEKVFLECVQDMDHENMFWYRQDPGLGLRLIYFSYDVKMKEKGDIPEGYSVSREKKERFSLILESASTNQTSMYLCASSTPTRGLTEAFFGQGTRLTVV.

The V gene is TRBV18, the J gene TRBJ2-5; D ambiguous. The CDR3 covers 13 residues. Trimming cost V 3 bases and J 4 bases, with 9 bases left between them. Germline CDR1 and CDR2: KGHSH and LQKENI. The CDR3 DNA follows: TGTGCCAGCTCACCCTCGACGGGAGAGACCCAGTACTTC. Its protein is CASSPSTGETQYF.

This clone was found once. The genes are TRBV18 and TRBJ2-7; 9 bases match TRBD1. V shed 1 base, J shed 5 bases, and the junction held 15 bases outside the gene matches. The CDR3 is made up of 18 amino acids. Germline V CDR1 and CDR2: KGHSH, LQKENI. As DNA, the CDR3 is TGTGCCAGCTCACCACGTCCATTTCCGGGACAGGGTTCCCACGAGCAGTACTTC. Its translation is CASSPRPFPGQGSHEQYF.

The chain links TRBV18 to TRBJ1-5, with unresolved D. This CDR3 spans 13 amino acids. Trimming removed 4 bases from V and 5 bases from J, with 9 bases in between. Germline V CDR1 and CDR2: KGHSH, LQKENI. DNA of the CDR3: TGTGCCAGCTCACGCTTAATGGATCAGCCCCAGCATTTT. Its translation is CASSRLMDQPQHF.

This clone showed up just once. The gene calls are TRBV29-1 and TRBJ1-1; unclear D gene. V was shortened by 6 bases and J by 1 base, with 15 bases between the two germline ends. This CDR3 has 14 amino acids. Germline-derived CDR1 and CDR2 are SQVTM and ANQGSEA. The CDR3 DNA reads TGCAGCGTCCCGAGGTCAGGCGAGAACACTGAAGCTTTCTTT. This encodes CSVPRSGENTEAFF.

The chain has TRBV9 and TRBJ1-4, with D tentatively TRBD1 (5 bases). From germline, CDR1 is SGDLS and CDR2 YYNGEE. V was trimmed by 3 bases and J by 5 bases, leaving 14 bases between them. This CDR3 region has 15 residues. The CDR3 nucleotides read TGTGCCAGCAGCGCAGGGACGGACCTAAATGAAAAACTGTTTTTT. It yields the protein CASSAGTDLNEKLFF.

The J gene is TRBJ1-1, the V gene TRBV18; D gene ambiguous. V lost 6 bases and J lost 1, with 9 bases in between. The V gene's germline CDR1 is KGHSH and CDR2 LQKENI. This CDR3 comprises 13 residues. In DNA form, the CDR3 reads TGTGCCAGCTCTCAAGACACGAACACTGAAGCTTTCTTT. Protein sequence: CASSQDTNTEAFF.

The J gene is TRBJ2-7, the V gene TRBV7-9; 9 bases fit TRBD1. Germline values: CDR1 SEHNR, CDR2 FQNEAQ (reference sequence). The CDR3 length is 15 residues. Trimming at V came to 5 bases and at J to 5 bases, leaving 10 bases not matched to a gene. CDR3 sequence (DNA): TGTGCCAGCAGCCTCCACGGACAGGGGAAGAACGAGCAGTACTTC. This encodes CASSLHGQGKNEQYF.

The rearrangement links TRBV29-1 to TRBJ2-7; D not certain. The CDR3 spans 11 residues. CDR1 SQVTM and CDR2 ANQGSEA come from the germline V gene. Trimming pared 4 bases from V and 5 bases from J, leaving 9 bases between. CDR3 loop: CSVGFGNEQYF. The CDR3 DNA reads as TGCAGCGTTGGATTCGGAAACGAGCAGTACTTC.

V gene TRBV6-6 combines with J gene TRBJ2-5; D is undetermined. The CDR3 is made up of 15 amino acids. CDR1 and CDR2 from the germline V gene are MNHNY and SVGAGI (reference sequence). The V end lost 7 bases, the J end lost 5 bases, and 20 bases lay between the germline ends. CDR3: CASKEGPVVGETQYF. The CDR3 coding sequence is TGTGCCAGCAAAGAAGGGCCAGTAGTAGGCGAGACCCAGTACTTC.

The rearrangement links TRBV5-1 to TRBJ1-2; D call uncertain. Trimming took off 0 bases at V and 3 bases at J, with 12 bases between the two ends. Germline CDR1 reads SGHRS; CDR2 reads YFSETQ. This CDR3 is 15 amino acids long. The CDR3 DNA is TGCGCCAGCAGCTTGGGGCCGGGAGCTGACTATGGCTACACCTTC. Translating gives CASSLGPGADYGYTF. Full variable domain (missing parts from reference TRBV5-1 and TRBJ1-2): KAGVTQTPRYLIKTRGQQVTLSCSPISGHRSVSWYQQTPGQGLQFLFEYFSETQRNKGNFPGRFSGRQFSNSRSEMNVSTLELGDSALYLCASSLGPGADYGYTFGSGTRLTVV.

The chain combines TRBV6-1 with TRBJ1-3, with D uncertain. V dropped 3 bases and J dropped 1 base, with 7 bases sitting between them. CDR3 length equals 14 residues. The germline V gene encodes CDR1 MNHNS and CDR2 SASEGT. The CDR3 here is CASSDEGSGNTIYF. The CDR3 DNA is TGTGCCAGCAGTGATGAGGGTTCTGGAAACACCATATATTTT.

The rearrangement uses TRBV6-1 and TRBJ1-5; a weak D match, TRBD1 (5 bases). Germline V lookup: CDR1 MNHNS, CDR2 SASEGT. Trimming took 1 base from V and 5 from J, leaving 15 bases between them. The CDR3 spans 16 residues. CDR3 sequence: CASSEVVGVVHQPQHF. CDR3 nucleotide sequence: TGTGCCAGCAGTGAAGTTGTGGGGGTGGTCCATCAGCCCCAGCATTTT.

The chain carries TRBV7-2 and TRBJ1-2, with 9 bases matching TRBD1. The CDR3 is made up of 14 amino acids. V trimming: 4 bases; J trimming: 2 bases; junction bases outside the gene matches: 2. Germline V gene lookup returns CDR1 SGHTA and CDR2 FQGNSA. The CDR3 bases are TGTGCCAGCAGCTCCGGGACAGGGAACTATGGCTACACCTTC. Protein: CASSSGTGNYGYTF.

V gene TRBV5-6 combines with J gene TRBJ2-7; 7 positions agree with TRBD1. This CDR3 is 15 amino acids long. The junction had 10 bases not matched to a gene; V was cut back by 4 bases and J by 3 bases. The V gene's germline CDR1 is SGHDT and CDR2 YYEEEE. This CDR3 is CASSRDSLTIYEQYF. CDR3 DNA: TGTGCCAGCAGCCGGGACAGTCTTACCATCTACGAGCAGTACTTC.

This clone has a handful of counts. The chain combines TRBV19 with TRBJ1-5; no clear D gene. The CDR3 covers 15 residues. V lost 6 bases to trimming and J lost 2 bases, with 14 bases between them. Per germline, CDR1 LNHDA and CDR2 SQIVND (reference sequence). The CDR3 spells CASSLGTQGNQPQHF. As DNA, the CDR3 is TGTGCCAGTAGCCTAGGCACGCAGGGCAATCAGCCCCAGCATTTT. The whole variable domain, filled in from reference TRBV19 and TRBJ1-5, reads DGGITQSPKYLFRKEGQNVTLSCEQNLNHDAMYWYRQDPGQGLRLIYYSQIVNDFQKGDIAEGYSVSREKKESFPLTVTSAQKNPTAFYLCASSLGTQGNQPQHFGDGTRLSIL.